Below, one T cell receptor beta chain is given with its context. Its antigen is still unknown. The junction and the germline gene differ at one end; a read error may be behind it. Libraries came from 5' RACE. Sequencing was carried out with an Illumina HiSeq 2500. A second PCR of about 7 to 12 cycles was run with a J-beta primer mix and a sample-barcoded 5' primer. A unique molecular identifier was introduced onto each TCR beta cDNA molecule by a template-switch 5' adaptor carrying 12 random nucleotides. Each sample yielded at least 3 million CDR3-containing paired-end reads. First-strand cDNA synthesis was performed from all RNA using the Mint cDNA synthesis kit, with priming by a TRBC-specific oligonucleotide. Following uracil-DNA glycosylase treatment, a first 18-cycle PCR with universal primers M1SS and BC2_uni_R was performed on all cDNA. The study's processing was this. Normalization of each sample was performed by random selection of 1 million high-quality reads, each carrying a distinct molecular identifier. Instead of being binned into consensus sequences, reads that shared molecular identifiers were thrown out. CDR3 identification, clonotype clustering and error correction used MiTCR with a Q25 quality threshold and the strictest error-elimination algorithm. A nonparametric unseen species model with Euler transformation was used to estimate a lower bound on total TCR beta diversity. The public sequencing data were trimmed at Q25 with fastp and processed into clonotypes with MiXCR by TCRdb, which kept only in-frame beta chains. Each CDR3 protein appears once, grouped with its most common genes and DNA. In this record, the V and J calls reflect TCRdb's handling and not the investigators' own analysis. This sample holds approximately 900,000 distinct CDR3 sequences; around 29% were observed only once. The ten largest make up roughly 10% of the sample.

This sample stems from a study of blood T cells in healthy people across ages (dated by TCRdb to between 2015 and 2017). With respect to the entire study: Template switching captured roughly one uniquely barcoded TCR beta cDNA molecule per two T cells in model experiments. Using deep sequencing normalized with unique cDNA molecular identifiers, the study measured how TCR beta repertoire diversity changes with age. The study analyzed two additional independent replicas of 1 million unique cDNA reads from the same blood draw for two donors, one aged 18 to 29 and one aged 80 or older. The donors were split into four age groups: young (average 16 years), middle-aged (roughly 39), aged (62) and long-lived (under 85). What the study reported, not specific to this receptor: Estimates of total diversity based on one million sequenced T cells were considered lower bounds and underestimates. As age increased, observed TCR beta diversity per million T cells dropped in a roughly linear way, and a significant reduction was already evident by age 40. Observed TCR beta diversity correlated strongly with the percentage of naive T cells measured by flow cytometry. Bulk unsorted PBMC profiling prevented conclusive comparison of naive and antigen-experienced compartments. The long-lived group showed more naive CD4+ T cells, fewer expanded clones and increased TCR diversity than the aged group, suggesting age selection. Because donor CMV infection status was unknown, age-related changes in expanded clonotypes were potentially confounded.

The donors were 40 or so Caucasian individuals from Russia, aged roughly 6 to 90 years, who were systemically healthy. Around 10 milliliters of peripheral blood were collected from each donor into EDTA-treated Vacutainer tubes. Ficoll-Paque density-gradient centrifugation was used to isolate PBMCs, with at least 7 million per sample. Trizol reagent was used to extract total RNA from PBMCs, with at least 5 micrograms per sample. For every donor, flow cytometry on a PBMC aliquot measured the percentage of naive CD45RAhigh/CD27high T cells. Counted from cysteine to phenylalanine, this CDR3 has 12 amino acids. Only the CDR3 DNA stays, 36 bases, in frame from base 1. CDR1 MDHEN and CDR2 SYDVKM are derived from the germline V gene. This sample was also put to use in a study of T cells of mothers and their children. That second publication adds: Nine systemically healthy Caucasian individuals, comprising three mothers and their six children, were included as donors. cDNA synthesis consumed the entire amount of extracted RNA, loaded at approximately 1.6 ug RNA in each 15 ul reaction. Sample barcodes and 2-4 random nucleotides were added via the M1S primer in the second PCR. More than 8.5 million TCR beta CDR3 reads were obtained from each mother, and about 3 million reads were obtained from each child. TCR recombination output is similarly shaped by thymic selection in related and unrelated pairs, with a minor effect exerted by inherited differences. Related mother-child pairs always showed normalized repertoire overlap that was slightly higher than in unrelated mother-child pairs, though the difference was never significant. No persistent microchimeric T cell clones were detected, at a sensitivity of 90 to 100 clones per million clonotypes. In the study, deep NGS was used to compare the TCR beta repertoires of mothers and children, and features distinguishing related mother-child pairs from unrelated individuals were sought. On average, the children were roughly 10 +/- 4 years old, while the mothers were about 40 +/- 4 years old. After adapters were ligated using NEBNext reagents, the libraries underwent 100+100 nt paired-end sequencing on an Illumina HiSeq 2000. Mother and child libraries were prepared a month apart and sequenced in separate runs to prevent cross-contamination. Between about 500,000 and 2,300,000 distinct TCR beta clonotypes were identified per donor. Naive TCR beta clonotypes were estimated from low-frequency clonotypes matched to each donor's FACS-determined naive share, without sorting.

Specimen: blood. Here the chain combines TRBV28 and TRBJ1-2, with the D gene uncertain. This TCR came from a woman aged 40 to 50 in good health. The CDR3 sequence is CAGSLSEGGYTF. The bases are TGTGCCGGCAGTTTATCAGAGGGTGGCTACACCTTC.